This T cell receptor (beta chain) is from a study of post-analysis software for immune sequencing data. General study points: People with multiple sclerosis had a significantly lower normalized Chao1 diversity than controls did. Comparison of patients with controls showed 5 or 6 TRBV segments more frequent in patients, TRBV5-6, TRBV5-1 and TRBV20-1 among them. Samples made in the same batch grouped tightly together by F measure.

cDNA libraries for TCR beta contained unique molecular identifiers. T cells numbering about 0.95 to 10 million yielded approximately 500,000 cDNA molecules. In TCRdb, the PCR reads were re-called with MiXCR into one record per CDR3 protein. The sample carries approximately 360,000 distinct CDR3 sequences, less than 40% recorded once. This clonotype was seen only a few times. Antigen specificity is unknown. The CDR3 runs 17 residues. V shed 1 base and J shed 1 base, with 14 bases lying between them. From germline, CDR1 is LGHDT and CDR2 YNNKEL (reference sequence). The sequenced sample consisted of blood. The chain is built from TRBV3-1 and TRBJ2-1; D is undetermined. The receptor's source is a girl aged 5-17 years with multiple sclerosis. The CDR3 loop reads CASSQVTLSMSYNEQFF. The DNA of the CDR3 is TGTGCCAGCAGCCAAGTCACACTCTCGATGTCCTACAATGAGCAGTTCTTC.